This TCR beta chain was sequenced for a study of T cell responses to AZD1222 COVID-19 vaccine. Broader study findings: Clonal diversity may have been underestimated in mostly white British donors. Repertoire collection took place solely once the T cell response had peaked. Seropositive AZD1222 recipients at baseline numbered only 5 or 6. Targeting of unmutated variant regions was reportedly seen in nearly half of spike-specific TCRs.

This table comes from immunoSEQ multiplex PCR, and its TCRdb copy is limited to in-frame clones, with some not included. The sample records around 120,000 clones, about 90% being singletons. In regard to this clone: What it binds is not known.

This TCR derives from an adult who received the AZD1222 COVID-19 vaccine. The sample was peripheral blood, taken 28 days after the second AZD1222 dose.

CDR3: CASSSPDRGHETQYF. As DNA, the CDR3 is TGTGCCAGCAGCTCCCCGGACAGGGGGCATGAGACCCAGTACTTC. This chain uses TRBV7-9 with TRBJ2-5, with 11 bases matching TRBD1. Germline loops: CDR1 SEHNR, CDR2 FQNEAQ (reference sequence). J lost 5 bases, V lost 4 bases, and 6 bases had no gene match. The CDR3 is 15 amino acids.